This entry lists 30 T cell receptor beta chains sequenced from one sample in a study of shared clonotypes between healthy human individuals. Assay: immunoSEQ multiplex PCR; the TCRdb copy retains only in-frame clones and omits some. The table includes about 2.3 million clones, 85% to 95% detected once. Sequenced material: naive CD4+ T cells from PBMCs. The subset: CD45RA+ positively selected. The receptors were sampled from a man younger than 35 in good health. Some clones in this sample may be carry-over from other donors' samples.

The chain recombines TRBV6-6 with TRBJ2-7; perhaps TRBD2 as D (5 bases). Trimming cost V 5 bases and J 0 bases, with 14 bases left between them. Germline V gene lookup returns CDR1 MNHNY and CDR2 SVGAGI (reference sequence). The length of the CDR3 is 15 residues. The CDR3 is CASSIGLGSSYEQYF. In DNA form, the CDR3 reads TGTGCCAGCAGTATCGGACTGGGTAGCTCCTACGAGCAGTACTTC.

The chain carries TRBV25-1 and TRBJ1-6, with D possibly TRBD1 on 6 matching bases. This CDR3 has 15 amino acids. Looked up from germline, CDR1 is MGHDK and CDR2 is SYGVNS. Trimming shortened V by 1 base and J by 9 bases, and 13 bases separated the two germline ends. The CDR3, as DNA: TGTGCCAGCAGTGAATCGCGTGGGGGCTCTTCACCCCTCCACTTT. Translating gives CASSESRGGSSPLHF.

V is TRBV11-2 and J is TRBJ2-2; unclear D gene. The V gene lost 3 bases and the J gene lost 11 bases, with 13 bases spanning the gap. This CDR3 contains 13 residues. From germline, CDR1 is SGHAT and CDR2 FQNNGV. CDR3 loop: CASSFSSSSELFF. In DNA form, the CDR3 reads TGTGCCAGCAGCTTCTCTTCCTCTTCTGAGCTGTTTTTT.

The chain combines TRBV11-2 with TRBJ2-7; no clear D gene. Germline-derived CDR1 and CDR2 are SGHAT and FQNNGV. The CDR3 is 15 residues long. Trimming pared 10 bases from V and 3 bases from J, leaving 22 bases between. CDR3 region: CATTPGPGRIYEQYF. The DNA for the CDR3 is TGTGCCACTACGCCAGGACCAGGACGGATCTACGAGCAGTACTTC.

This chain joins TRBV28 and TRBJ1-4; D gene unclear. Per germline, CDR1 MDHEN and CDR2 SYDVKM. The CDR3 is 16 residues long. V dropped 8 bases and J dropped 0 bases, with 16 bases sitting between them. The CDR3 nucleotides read TGTGCCAGCGCCGGATTGGTAACCTCAACTAATGAAAAACTGTTTTTT. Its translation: CASAGLVTSTNEKLFF. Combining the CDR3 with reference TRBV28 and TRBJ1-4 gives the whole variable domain DVKVTQSSRYLVKRTGEKVFLECVQDMDHENMFWYRQDPGLGLRLIYFSYDVKMKEKGDIPEGYSVSREKKERFSLILESASTNQTSMYLCASAGLVTSTNEKLFFGSGTQLSVL.

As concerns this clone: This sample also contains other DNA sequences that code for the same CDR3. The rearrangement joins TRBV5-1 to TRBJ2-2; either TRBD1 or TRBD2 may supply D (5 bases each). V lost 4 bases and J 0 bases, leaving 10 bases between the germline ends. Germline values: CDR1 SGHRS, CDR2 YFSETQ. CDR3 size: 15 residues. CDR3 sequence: CASSPGRTNTGELFF. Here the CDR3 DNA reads TGCGCCAGCAGCCCGGGACGGACGAACACCGGGGAGCTGTTTTTT.

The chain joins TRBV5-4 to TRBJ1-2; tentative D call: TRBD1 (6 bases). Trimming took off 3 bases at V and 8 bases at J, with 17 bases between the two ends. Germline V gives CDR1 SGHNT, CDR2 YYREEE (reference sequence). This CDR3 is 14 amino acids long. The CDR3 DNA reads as TGTGCCAGCAGCTCCCGGGAGGGGGAGCGAGGCTACACCTTC. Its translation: CASSSREGERGYTF.

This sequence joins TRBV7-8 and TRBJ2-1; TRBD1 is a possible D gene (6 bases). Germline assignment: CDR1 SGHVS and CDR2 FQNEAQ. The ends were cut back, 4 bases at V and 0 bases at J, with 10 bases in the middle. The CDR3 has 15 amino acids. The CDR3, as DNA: TGTGCCAGCAGCTCGCCCAGGGGCTCCTACAATGAGCAGTTCTTC. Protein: CASSSPRGSYNEQFF. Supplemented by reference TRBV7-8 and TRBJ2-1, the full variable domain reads GAGVSQSPRYKVAKRGQDVALRCDPISGHVSLFWYQQALGQGPEFLTYFQNEAQLDKSGLPSDRFFAERPEGSVSTLKIQRTQQEDSAVYLCASSSPRGSYNEQFFGPGTRLTVL.

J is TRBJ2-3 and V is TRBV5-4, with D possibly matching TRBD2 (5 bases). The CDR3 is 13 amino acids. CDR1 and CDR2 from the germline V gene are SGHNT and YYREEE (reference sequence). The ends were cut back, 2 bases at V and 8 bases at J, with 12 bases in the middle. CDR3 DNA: TGTGCCAGCAGCTTACCCTTCGGAGGTACGCAGTATTTT. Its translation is CASSLPFGGTQYF.

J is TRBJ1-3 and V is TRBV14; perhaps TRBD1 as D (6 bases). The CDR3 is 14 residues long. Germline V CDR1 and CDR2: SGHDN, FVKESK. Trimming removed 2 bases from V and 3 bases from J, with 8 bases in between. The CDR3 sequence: CASSQTGFGNTIYF. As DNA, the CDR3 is TGTGCCAGCAGCCAAACAGGGTTTGGAAACACCATATATTTT.

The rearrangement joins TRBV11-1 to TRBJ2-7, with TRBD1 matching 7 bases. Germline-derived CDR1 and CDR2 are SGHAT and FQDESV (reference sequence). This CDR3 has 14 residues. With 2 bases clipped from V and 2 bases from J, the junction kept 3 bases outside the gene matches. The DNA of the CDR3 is TGTGCCAGCAGCTTAAGTGGGACAGCCTACGAGCAGTACTTC. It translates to CASSLSGTAYEQYF. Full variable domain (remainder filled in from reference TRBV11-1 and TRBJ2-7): EAEVAQSPRYKITEKSQAVAFWCDPISGHATLYWYRQILGQGPELLVQFQDESVVDDSQLPKDRFSAERLKGVDSTLKIQPAELGDSAMYLCASSLSGTAYEQYFGPGTRLTVT.

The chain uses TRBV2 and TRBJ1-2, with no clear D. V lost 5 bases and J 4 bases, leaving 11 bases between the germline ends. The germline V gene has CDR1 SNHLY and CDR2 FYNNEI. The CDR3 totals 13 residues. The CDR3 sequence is CASSIEQIYGYTF. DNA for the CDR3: TGTGCCAGCAGTATTGAACAAATCTATGGCTACACCTTC.

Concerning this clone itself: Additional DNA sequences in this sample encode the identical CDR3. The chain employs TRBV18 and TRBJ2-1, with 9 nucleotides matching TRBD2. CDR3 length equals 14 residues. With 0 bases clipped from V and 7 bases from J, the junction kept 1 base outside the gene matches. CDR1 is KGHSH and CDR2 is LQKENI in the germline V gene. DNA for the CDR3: TGTGCCAGCTCACCACCTAGCGGGAGTAATGAGCAGTTCTTC. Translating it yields CASSPPSGSNEQFF.

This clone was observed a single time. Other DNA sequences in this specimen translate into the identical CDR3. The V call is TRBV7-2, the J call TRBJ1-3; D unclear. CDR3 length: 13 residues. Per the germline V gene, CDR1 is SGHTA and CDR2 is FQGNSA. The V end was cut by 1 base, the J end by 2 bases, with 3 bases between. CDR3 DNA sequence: TGTGCCAGCAGCTTAGTTACTGGAAACACCATATATTTT. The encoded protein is CASSLVTGNTIYF.

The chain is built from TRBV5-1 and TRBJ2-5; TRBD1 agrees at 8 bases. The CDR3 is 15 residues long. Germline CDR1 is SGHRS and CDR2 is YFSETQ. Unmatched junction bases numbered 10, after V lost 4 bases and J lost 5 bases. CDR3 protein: CASSLDGQGLETQYF. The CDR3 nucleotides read TGCGCCAGCAGCCTGGACGGACAGGGTTTGGAGACCCAGTACTTC.

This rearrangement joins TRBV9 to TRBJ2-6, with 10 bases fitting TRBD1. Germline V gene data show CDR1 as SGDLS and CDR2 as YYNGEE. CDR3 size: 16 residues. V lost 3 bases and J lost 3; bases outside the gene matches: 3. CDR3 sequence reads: CASSAGQGYGANVLTF. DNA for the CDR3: TGTGCCAGCAGCGCGGGACAGGGGTATGGGGCCAACGTCCTGACTTTC.

The CDR3 here is CATSLVTEAFF. As DNA, the CDR3 is TGTGCCACCAGCCTCGTCACTGAAGCTTTCTTT. The chain is built from TRBV28 and TRBJ1-1, with D unclear. Trimming took 10 bases from V and 4 from J, leaving 10 bases between them. The germline V gene encodes CDR1 MDHEN and CDR2 SYDVKM. CDR3 size: 11 residues.

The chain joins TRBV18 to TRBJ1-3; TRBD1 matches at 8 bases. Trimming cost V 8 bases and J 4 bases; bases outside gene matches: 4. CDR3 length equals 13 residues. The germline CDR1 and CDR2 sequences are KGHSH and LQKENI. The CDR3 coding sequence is TGTGCCAGCCGACAGGGGACAGGAAACACCATATATTTT. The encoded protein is CASRQGTGNTIYF.

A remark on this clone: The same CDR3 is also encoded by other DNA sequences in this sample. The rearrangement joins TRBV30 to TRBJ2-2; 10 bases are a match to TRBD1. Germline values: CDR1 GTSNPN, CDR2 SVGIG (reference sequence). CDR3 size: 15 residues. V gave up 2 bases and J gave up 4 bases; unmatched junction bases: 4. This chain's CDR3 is CAWSRTGGGTGELFF. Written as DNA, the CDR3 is TGTGCCTGGAGTCGGACAGGGGGGGGCACCGGGGAGCTGTTTTTT.

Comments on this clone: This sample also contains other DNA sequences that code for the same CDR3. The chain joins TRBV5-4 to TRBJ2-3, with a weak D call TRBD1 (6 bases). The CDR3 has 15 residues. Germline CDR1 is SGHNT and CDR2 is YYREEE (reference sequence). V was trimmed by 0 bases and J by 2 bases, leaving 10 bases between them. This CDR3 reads CASSLDGGNTDTQYF. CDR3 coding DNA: TGTGCCAGCAGCTTGGATGGGGGCAACACAGATACGCAGTATTTT.

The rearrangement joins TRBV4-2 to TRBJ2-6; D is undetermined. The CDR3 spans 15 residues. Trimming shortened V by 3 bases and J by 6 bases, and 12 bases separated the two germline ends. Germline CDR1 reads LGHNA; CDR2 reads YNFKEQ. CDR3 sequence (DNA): TGTGCCAGCAGCCAGACACGGAATGAGGCCAACGTCCTGACTTTC. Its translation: CASSQTRNEANVLTF.

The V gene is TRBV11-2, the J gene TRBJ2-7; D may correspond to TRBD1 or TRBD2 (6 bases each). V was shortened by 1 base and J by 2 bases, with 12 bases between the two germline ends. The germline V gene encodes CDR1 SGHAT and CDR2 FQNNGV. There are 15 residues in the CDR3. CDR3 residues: CASSLGGAYPYEQYF. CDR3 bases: TGTGCCAGCAGCTTAGGGGGGGCTTACCCCTACGAGCAGTACTTC.

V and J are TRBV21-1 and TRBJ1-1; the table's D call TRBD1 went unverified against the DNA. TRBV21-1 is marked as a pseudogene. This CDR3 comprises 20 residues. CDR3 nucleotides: TGTGCCAGCAGCCTCACACACCGATTACAGGGGGCGCAGGGTAACACTGAAGCTTTCTTT. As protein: CASSLTHRLQGAQGNTEAFF.

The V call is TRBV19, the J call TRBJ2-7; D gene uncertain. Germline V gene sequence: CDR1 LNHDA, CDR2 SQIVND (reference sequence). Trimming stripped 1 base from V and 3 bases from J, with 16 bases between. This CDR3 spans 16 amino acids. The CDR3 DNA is TGTGCCAGTAGTATAGGAGGTCTTTCGCCCGTCTACGAGCAGTACTTC. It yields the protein CASSIGGLSPVYEQYF.

In DNA, the CDR3 is TGTGCCAGCAGTTTATCGGCAGGGGCTCCCTACGAGCAGTACTTC. As protein: CASSLSAGAPYEQYF. The rearrangement joins TRBV27 to TRBJ2-7, with D perhaps TRBD1 (6 bases). The germline V gene encodes CDR1 MNHEY and CDR2 SMNVEV (reference sequence). V lost 0 bases and J lost 2, with 11 bases in between. The CDR3 extends over 15 amino acids.

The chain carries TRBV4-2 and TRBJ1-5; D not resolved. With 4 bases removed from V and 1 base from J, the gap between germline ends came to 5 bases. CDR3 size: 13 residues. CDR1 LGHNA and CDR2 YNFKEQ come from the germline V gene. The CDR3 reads CASSRRSNQPQHF. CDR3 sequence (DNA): TGTGCCAGCAGCCGACGGAGCAATCAGCCCCAGCATTTT.

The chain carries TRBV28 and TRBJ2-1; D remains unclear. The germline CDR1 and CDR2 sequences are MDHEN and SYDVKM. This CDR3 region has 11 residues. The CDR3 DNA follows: TGTGCTGTCCAGCGTAGATGGGCGCAGTTCTTC. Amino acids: CAVQRRWAQFF.

The DNA of the CDR3 is TGTGCCAGCAGAACCCCCCGACAGGGGGCGACCCACGAGCAGTACTTC. This encodes CASRTPRQGATHEQYF. The V and J genes are TRBV14 and TRBJ2-7; 10 positions agree with TRBD1. CDR1 and CDR2 from the germline V gene are SGHDN and FVKESK. Germline trimming cut 6 bases from V and 5 bases from J; bases unmatched to any gene: 13. The CDR3 has 16 residues.

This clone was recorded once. The CDR3 sequence: CASSEAGGEQYF. The DNA of the CDR3 is TGTGCCAGCAGTGAAGCGGGTGGGGAGCAGTACTTC. The chain joins TRBV2 to TRBJ2-7; D is unresolved. The V end was cut by 0 bases, the J end by 7 bases, with 7 bases between. CDR1 is SNHLY and CDR2 is FYNNEI in the germline V gene. The CDR3 is 12 residues long.

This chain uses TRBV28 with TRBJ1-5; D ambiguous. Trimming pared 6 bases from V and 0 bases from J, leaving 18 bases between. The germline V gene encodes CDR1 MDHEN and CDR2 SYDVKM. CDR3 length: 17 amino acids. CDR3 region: CASSPPDRLYSNQPQHF. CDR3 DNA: TGTGCCAGCAGCCCTCCCGACCGATTATATAGCAATCAGCCCCAGCATTTT. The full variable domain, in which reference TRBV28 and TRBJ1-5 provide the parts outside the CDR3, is DVKVTQSSRYLVKRTGEKVFLECVQDMDHENMFWYRQDPGLGLRLIYFSYDVKMKEKGDIPEGYSVSREKKERFSLILESASTNQTSMYLCASSPPDRLYSNQPQHFGDGTRLSIL.